Here is one T cell receptor beta chain with its context. This sample stems from a study of monozygotic twins with inflammatory bowel disease. TCRdb reprocessed the 5' RACE reads, with one entry per CDR3 protein and no DNA. Listed are 300,000 to 400,000 distinct CDR3 sequences; 2% to 3% falls within the top ten. Per the germline V gene, CDR1 is SGHVS and CDR2 is FNYEAQ. This CDR3 contains 14 residues. V gene TRBV7-6 combines with J gene TRBJ1-4; TCRdb gives TRBD1 as the D gene, but with no DNA this cannot be confirmed. Sequenced: blood. This TCR was sampled from a human donor with ulcerative colitis or Crohn's disease, or a healthy co-twin of an affected twin (not recorded which). CDR3 sequence: CASSLAAGVEKLFF.